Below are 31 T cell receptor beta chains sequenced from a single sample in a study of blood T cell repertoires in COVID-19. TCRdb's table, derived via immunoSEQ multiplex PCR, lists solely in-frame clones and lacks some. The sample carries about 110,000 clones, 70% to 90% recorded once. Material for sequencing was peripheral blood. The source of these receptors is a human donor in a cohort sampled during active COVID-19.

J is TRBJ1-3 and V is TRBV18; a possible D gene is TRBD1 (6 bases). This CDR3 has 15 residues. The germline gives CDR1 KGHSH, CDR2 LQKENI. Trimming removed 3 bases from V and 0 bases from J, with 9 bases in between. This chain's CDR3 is CASSPGHNSGNTIYF. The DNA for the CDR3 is TGTGCCAGCTCACCGGGACATAACTCTGGAAACACCATATATTTT.

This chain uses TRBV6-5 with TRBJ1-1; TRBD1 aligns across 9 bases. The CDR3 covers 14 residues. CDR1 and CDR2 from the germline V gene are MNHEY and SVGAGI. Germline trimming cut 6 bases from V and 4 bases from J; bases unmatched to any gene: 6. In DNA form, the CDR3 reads TGTGCCAGCAGGATACAGGGGGCTTTCACTGAAGCTTTCTTT. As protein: CASRIQGAFTEAFF.

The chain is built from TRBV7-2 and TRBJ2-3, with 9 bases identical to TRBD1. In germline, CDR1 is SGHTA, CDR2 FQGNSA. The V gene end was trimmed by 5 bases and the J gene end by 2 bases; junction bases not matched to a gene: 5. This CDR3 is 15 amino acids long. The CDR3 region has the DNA TGTGCCAGCAGCCGGCGGGACAGGGTCACAGATACGCAGTATTTT. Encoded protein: CASSRRDRVTDTQYF.

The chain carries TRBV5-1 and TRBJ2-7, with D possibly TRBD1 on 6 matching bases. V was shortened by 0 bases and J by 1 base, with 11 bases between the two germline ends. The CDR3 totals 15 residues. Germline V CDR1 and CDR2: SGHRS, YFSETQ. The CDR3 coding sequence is TGCGCCAGCAGCTTGGACAGGGTCAGGTCCTACGAGCAGTACTTC. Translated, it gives CASSLDRVRSYEQYF.

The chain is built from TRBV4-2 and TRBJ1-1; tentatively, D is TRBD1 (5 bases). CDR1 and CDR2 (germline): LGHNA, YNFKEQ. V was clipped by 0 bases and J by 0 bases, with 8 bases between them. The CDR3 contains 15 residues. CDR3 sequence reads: CASSQEDSLNTEAFF. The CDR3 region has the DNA TGTGCCAGCAGCCAAGAAGACAGCCTGAACACTGAAGCTTTCTTT.

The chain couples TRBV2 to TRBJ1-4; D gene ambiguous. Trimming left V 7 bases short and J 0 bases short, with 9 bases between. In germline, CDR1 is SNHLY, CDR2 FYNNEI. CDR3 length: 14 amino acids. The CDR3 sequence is CASNTQATNEKLFF. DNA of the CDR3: TGTGCCAGCAATACTCAAGCAACTAATGAAAAACTGTTTTTT.

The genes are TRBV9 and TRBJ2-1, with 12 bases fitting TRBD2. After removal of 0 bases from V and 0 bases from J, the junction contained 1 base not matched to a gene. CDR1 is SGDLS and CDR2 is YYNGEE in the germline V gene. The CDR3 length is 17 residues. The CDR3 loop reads CASSVGLAGDSYNEQFF. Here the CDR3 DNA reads TGTGCCAGCAGCGTAGGACTAGCGGGGGACTCCTACAATGAGCAGTTCTTC. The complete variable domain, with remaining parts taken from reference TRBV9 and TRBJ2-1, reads DSGVTQTPKHLITATGQRVTLRCSPRSGDLSVYWYQQSLDQGLQFLIQYYNGEERAKGNILERFSAQQFPDLHSELNLSSLELGDSALYFCASSVGLAGDSYNEQFFGPGTRLTVL.

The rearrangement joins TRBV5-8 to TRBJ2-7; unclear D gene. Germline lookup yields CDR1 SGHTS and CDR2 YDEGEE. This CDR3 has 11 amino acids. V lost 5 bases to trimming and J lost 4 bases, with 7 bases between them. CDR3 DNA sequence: TGTGCCAGCAGTCTTAGATACGAGCAGTACTTC. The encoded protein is CASSLRYEQYF.

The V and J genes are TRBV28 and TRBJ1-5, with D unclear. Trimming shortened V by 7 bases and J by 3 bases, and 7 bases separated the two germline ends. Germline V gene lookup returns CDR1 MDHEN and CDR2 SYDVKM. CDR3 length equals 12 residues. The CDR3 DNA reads TGTGCCAGCACTTGGGCCAATCAGCCCCAGCATTTT. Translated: CASTWANQPQHF. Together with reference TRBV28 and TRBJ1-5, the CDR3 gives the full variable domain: DVKVTQSSRYLVKRTGEKVFLECVQDMDHENMFWYRQDPGLGLRLIYFSYDVKMKEKGDIPEGYSVSREKKERFSLILESASTNQTSMYLCASTWANQPQHFGDGTRLSIL.

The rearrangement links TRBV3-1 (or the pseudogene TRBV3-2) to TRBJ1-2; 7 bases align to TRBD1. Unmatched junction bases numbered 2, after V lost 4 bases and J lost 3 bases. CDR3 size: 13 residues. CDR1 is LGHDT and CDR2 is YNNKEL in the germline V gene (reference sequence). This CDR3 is CASSPTGDYGYTF. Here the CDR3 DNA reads TGTGCCAGCAGCCCTACAGGGGACTATGGCTACACCTTC.

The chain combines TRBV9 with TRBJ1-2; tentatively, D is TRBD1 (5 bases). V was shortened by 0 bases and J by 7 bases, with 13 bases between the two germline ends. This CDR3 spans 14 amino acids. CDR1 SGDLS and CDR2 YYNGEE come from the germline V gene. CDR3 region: CASSVDGGRSGYTF. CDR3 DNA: TGTGCCAGCAGCGTAGATGGGGGGAGGAGTGGCTACACCTTC.

The CDR3, as DNA: TGCGCCAGCAGCGGACAGGCCCAGTACAATGAGCAGTTCTTC. Protein product: CASSGQAQYNEQFF. The rearrangement joins TRBV5-1 to TRBJ2-1, with 7 bases lining up with TRBD1. The CDR3 is 14 amino acids. The trim removed 4 bases at V and 4 bases at J, leaving 5 bases unmatched. Germline lookup yields CDR1 SGHRS and CDR2 YFSETQ. The full variable domain, completed using reference TRBV5-1 and TRBJ2-1, is KAGVTQTPRYLIKTRGQQVTLSCSPISGHRSVSWYQQTPGQGLQFLFEYFSETQRNKGNFPGRFSGRQFSNSRSEMNVSTLELGDSALYLCASSGQAQYNEQFFGPGTRLTVL.

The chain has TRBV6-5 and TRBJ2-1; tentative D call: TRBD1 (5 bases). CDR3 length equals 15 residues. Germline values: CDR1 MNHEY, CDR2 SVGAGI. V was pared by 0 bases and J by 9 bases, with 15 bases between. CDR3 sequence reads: CASSYSLRVGFEQFF. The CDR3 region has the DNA TGTGCCAGCAGTTACTCCCTCAGGGTTGGCTTTGAGCAGTTCTTC.

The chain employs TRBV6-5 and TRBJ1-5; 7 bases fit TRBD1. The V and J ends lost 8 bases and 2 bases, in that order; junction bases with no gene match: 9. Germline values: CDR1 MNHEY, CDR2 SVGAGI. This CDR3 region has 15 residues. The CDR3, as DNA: TGTGCCAGCCAGCAAGACAGGGAAGGCAATCAGCCCCAGCATTTT. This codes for CASQQDREGNQPQHF.

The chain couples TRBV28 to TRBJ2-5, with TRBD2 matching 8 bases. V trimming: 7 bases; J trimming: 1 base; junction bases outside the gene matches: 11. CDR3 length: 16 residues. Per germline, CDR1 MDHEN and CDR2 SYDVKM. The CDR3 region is CASTPRGTRTQETQYF. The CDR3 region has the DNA TGTGCCAGCACCCCCCGTGGGACTAGGACCCAAGAGACCCAGTACTTC.

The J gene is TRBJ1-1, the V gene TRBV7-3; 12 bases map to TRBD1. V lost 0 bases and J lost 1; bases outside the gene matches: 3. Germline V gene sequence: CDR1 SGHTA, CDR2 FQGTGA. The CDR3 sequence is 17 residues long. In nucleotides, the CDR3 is TGTGCCAGCAGCTTAACCCGGGACAGGGGGCCGAACACTGAAGCTTTCTTT. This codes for CASSLTRDRGPNTEAFF.

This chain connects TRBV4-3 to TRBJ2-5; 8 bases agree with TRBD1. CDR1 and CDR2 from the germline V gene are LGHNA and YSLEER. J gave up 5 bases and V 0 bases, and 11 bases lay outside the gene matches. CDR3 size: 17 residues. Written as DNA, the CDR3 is TGCGCCAGCAGCCAAGACCACAGGGGGACCTACCGGGAGACCCAGTACTTC. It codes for CASSQDHRGTYRETQYF.

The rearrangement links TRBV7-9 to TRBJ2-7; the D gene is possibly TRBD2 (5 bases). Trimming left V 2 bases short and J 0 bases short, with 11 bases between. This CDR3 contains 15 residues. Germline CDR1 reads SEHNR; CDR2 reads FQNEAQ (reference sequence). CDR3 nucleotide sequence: TGTGCCAGCAGCTTATGGCGGGCGTACTCCTACGAGCAGTACTTC. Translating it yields CASSLWRAYSYEQYF.

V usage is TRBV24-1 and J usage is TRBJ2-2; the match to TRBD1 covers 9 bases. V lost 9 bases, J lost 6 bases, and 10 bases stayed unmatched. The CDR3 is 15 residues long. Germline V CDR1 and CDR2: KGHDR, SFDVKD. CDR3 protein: CATGTLGQGSGELFF. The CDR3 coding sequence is TGTGCCACCGGAACACTAGGACAGGGGTCCGGGGAGCTGTTTTTT.

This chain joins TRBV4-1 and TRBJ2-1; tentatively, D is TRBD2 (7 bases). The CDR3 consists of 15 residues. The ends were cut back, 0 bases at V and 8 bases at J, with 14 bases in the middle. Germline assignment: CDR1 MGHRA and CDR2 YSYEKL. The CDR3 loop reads CASSQDGGGSDEQFF. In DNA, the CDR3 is TGCGCCAGCAGCCAAGATGGGGGCGGGAGTGATGAGCAGTTCTTC.

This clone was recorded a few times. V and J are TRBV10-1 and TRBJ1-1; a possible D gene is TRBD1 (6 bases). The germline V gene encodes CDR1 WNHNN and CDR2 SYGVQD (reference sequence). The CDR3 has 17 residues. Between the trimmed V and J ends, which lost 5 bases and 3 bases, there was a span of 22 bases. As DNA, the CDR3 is TGCGCCAGCAGTCCCCTCCCTCGACGGACAGCGGACACTGAAGCTTTCTTT. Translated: CASSPLPRRTADTEAFF.

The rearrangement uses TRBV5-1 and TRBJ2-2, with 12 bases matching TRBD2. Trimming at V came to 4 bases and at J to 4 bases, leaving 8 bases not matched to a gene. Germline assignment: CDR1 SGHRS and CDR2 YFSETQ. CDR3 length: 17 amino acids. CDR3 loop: CASSGAPSGGVTGELFF. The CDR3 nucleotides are TGCGCCAGCAGCGGGGCCCCTAGCGGGGGGGTCACCGGGGAGCTGTTTTTT. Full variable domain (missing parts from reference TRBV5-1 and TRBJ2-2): KAGVTQTPRYLIKTRGQQVTLSCSPISGHRSVSWYQQTPGQGLQFLFEYFSETQRNKGNFPGRFSGRQFSNSRSEMNVSTLELGDSALYLCASSGAPSGGVTGELFFGEGSRLTVL.

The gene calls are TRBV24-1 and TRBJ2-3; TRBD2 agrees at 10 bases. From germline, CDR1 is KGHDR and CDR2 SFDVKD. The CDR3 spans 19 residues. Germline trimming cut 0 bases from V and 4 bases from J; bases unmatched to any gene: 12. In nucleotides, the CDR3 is TGTGCCACCAGTGATTTGGGGGGGACTAGCGAGACAAATTCAGATACGCAGTATTTT. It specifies CATSDLGGTSETNSDTQYF.

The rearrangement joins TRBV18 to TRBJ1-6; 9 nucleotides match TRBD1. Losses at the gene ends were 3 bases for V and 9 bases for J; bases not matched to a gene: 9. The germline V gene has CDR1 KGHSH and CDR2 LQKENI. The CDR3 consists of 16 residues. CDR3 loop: CASSPREGQGSSPLHF. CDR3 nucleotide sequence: TGTGCCAGCTCACCGAGGGAGGGACAGGGAAGTTCACCCCTCCACTTT.

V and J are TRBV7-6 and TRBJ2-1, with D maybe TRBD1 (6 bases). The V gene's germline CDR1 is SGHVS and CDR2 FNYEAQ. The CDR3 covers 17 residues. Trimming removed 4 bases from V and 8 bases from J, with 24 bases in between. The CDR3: CASSWGPIEAPGDEQFF. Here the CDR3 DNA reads TGTGCCAGCAGCTGGGGGCCGATCGAAGCGCCCGGGGATGAGCAGTTCTTC.

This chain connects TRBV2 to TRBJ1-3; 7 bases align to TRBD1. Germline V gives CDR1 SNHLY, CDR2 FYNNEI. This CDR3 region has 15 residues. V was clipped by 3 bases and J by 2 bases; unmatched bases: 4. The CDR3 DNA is TGTGCCAGCAGTGACCCCACAGGGGCTGGAAACACCATATATTTT. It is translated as CASSDPTGAGNTIYF.

This chain's CDR3 is CASSLVQDYGYTF. Written as DNA, the CDR3 is TGTGCCAGCAGCTTGGTGCAGGACTATGGCTACACCTTC. The chain employs TRBV5-4 and TRBJ1-2, with D unclear. CDR3 length equals 13 residues. Trimming pared 0 bases from V and 3 bases from J, leaving 6 bases between. Germline assignment: CDR1 SGHNT and CDR2 YYREEE (reference sequence).

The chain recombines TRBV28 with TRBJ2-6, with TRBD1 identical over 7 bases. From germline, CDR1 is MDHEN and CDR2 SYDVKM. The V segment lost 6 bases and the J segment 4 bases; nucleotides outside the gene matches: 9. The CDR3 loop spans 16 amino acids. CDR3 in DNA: TGTGCCAGCAGCATTACAACAGGGGACGGGGCCAACGTCCTGACTTTC. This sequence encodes CASSITTGDGANVLTF.

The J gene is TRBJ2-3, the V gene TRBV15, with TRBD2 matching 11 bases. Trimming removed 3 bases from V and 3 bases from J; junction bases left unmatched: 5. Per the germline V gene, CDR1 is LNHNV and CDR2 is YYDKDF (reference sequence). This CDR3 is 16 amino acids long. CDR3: CATSRPTSGVTDTQYF. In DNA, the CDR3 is TGTGCCACCAGCAGGCCGACTAGCGGGGTTACAGATACGCAGTATTTT.

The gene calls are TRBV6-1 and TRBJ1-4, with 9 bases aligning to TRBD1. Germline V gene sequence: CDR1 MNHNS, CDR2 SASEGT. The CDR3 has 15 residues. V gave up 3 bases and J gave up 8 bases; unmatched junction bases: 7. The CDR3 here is CASSDTTGGREKLFF. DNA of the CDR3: TGTGCCAGCAGTGACACGACAGGGGGGAGGGAAAAACTGTTTTTT.

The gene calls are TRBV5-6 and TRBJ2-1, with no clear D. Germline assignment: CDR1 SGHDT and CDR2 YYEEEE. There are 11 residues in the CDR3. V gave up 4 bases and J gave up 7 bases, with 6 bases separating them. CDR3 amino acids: CASSRFNEQFF. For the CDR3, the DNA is TGTGCCAGCAGCCGTTTTAATGAGCAGTTCTTC.